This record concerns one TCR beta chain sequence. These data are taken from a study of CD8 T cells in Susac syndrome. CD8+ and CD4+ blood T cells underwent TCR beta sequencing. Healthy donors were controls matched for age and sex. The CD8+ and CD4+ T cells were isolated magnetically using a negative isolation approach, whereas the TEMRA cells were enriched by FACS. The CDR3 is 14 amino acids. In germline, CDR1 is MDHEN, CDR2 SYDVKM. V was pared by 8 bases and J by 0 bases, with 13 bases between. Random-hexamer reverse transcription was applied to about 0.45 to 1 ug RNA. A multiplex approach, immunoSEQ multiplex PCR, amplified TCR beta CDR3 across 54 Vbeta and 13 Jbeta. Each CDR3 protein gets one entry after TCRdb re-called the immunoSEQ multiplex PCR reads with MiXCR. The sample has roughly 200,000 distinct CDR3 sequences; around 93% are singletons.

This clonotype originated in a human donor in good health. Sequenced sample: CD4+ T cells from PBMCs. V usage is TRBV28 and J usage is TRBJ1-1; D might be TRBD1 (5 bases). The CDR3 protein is CASFPGGLNTEAFF. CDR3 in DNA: TGTGCCAGCTTCCCGGGGGGATTGAACACTGAAGCTTTCTTT.